Presented here are 7 T cell receptor beta chains from one specimen sequenced in a study of blood T cell repertoires in COVID-19. Sequencing was performed with immunoSEQ multiplex PCR; in TCRdb, only in-frame clones are kept and a portion is missing. The sample has 300,000 to 350,000 clones, around nine tenths seen once. The material sequenced was peripheral blood. The source is a woman in her 30s with COVID-19, enrolled during active disease.

The J gene is TRBJ1-2, the V gene TRBV30; D is unclear. V was cut by 0 bases and J by 7 bases, with 15 bases left in between. CDR1 GTSNPN and CDR2 SVGIG come from the germline V gene (reference sequence). The CDR3 has 14 amino acids. The DNA for the CDR3 is TGTGCCTGGAGTGTACGCCTCTCGCGGCCTGGCTACACCTTC. It encodes CAWSVRLSRPGYTF.

This rearrangement joins TRBV6-2 or TRBV6-3 to TRBJ1-5; possibly TRBD1 for D (6 bases). The CDR3 totals 18 residues. Germline loops: CDR1 MNHEY, CDR2 SVGEGT. V lost 0 bases, J lost 3 bases, and 18 bases lay in between. CDR3 DNA sequence: TGTGCCAGCAGTTACTCTCTTACAACAGGGTACGCCAATCAGCCCCAGCATTTT. Translated, it gives CASSYSLTTGYANQPQHF.

The V call is TRBV4-1, the J call TRBJ1-5; tentatively, D is TRBD1 (5 bases). CDR1 and CDR2 from the germline V gene are MGHRA and YSYEKL. With 6 bases removed from V and 4 bases from J, the gap between germline ends came to 10 bases. The CDR3 runs to 13 residues. CDR3 amino acids: CASRRGKNQPQHF. CDR3 coding DNA: TGCGCCAGCAGGCGGGGCAAAAATCAGCCCCAGCATTTT.

This clone has a handful of counts. The chain employs TRBV4-3 and TRBJ2-2; 9 bases are a match to TRBD1. CDR3 size: 16 residues. Looked up from germline, CDR1 is LGHNA and CDR2 is YSLEER. The V segment lost 4 bases and the J segment 6 bases; nucleotides outside the gene matches: 9. CDR3 sequence: CASSLGTGMLPGELFF. The CDR3 DNA follows: TGCGCCAGCAGCCTCGGGACAGGGATGCTTCCCGGGGAGCTGTTTTTT.

The chain is built from TRBV18 and TRBJ1-2, with 9 bases that match TRBD1. Germline lookup yields CDR1 KGHSH and CDR2 LQKENI. The CDR3 length is 16 residues. Unmatched junction bases numbered 9, after V lost 2 bases and J lost 5 bases. The CDR3 nucleotides read TGTGCCAGCTCACCAGATTTGACAGGGGGTTGGTATGGCTACACCTTC. Translation gives CASSPDLTGGWYGYTF.

In the case of this clone: An end of the junction does not agree with germline; a read error may underlie this. This chain joins TRBV19 and TRBJ1-6, with D hard to call. This CDR3 comprises 9 residues. Germline CDR1 reads LNHDA; CDR2 reads SQIVND (reference sequence). For the CDR3, the DNA is TGTGCCAGTAGTCCGGGAAAGGATTTT. This codes for CASSPGKDF.

This sequence joins TRBV19 and TRBJ2-7; 8 positions match TRBD1. After removal of 5 bases from V and 3 bases from J, the junction contained 15 bases not matched to a gene. The CDR3 is made up of 17 amino acids. Germline V gives CDR1 LNHDA, CDR2 SQIVND (reference sequence). The CDR3: CASSPQQGEGWLYEQYF. The CDR3 DNA reads TGTGCCAGTAGTCCGCAACAGGGGGAAGGGTGGCTCTACGAGCAGTACTTC.